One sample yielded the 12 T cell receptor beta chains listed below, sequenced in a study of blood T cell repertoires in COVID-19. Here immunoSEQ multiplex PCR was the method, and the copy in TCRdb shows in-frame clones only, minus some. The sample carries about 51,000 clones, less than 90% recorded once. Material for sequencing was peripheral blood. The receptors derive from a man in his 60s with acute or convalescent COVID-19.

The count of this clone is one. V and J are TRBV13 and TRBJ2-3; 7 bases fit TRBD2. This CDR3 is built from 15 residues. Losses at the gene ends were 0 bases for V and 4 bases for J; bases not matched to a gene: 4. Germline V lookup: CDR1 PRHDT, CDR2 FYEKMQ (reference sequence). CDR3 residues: CASSLGGRVADTQYF. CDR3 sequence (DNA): TGTGCCAGCAGCTTAGGTGGGAGGGTGGCAGATACGCAGTATTTT.

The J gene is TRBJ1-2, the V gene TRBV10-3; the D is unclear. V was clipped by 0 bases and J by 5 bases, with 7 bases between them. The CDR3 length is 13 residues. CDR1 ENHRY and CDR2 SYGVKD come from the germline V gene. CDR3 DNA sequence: TGTGCCATCAGTGAGTCGCGGGAATATGGCTACACCTTC. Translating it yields CAISESREYGYTF.

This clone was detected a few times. The CDR3 loop reads CASNSGQGGSPLHF. Here the CDR3 DNA reads TGTGCCAGTAATTCGGGACAGGGGGGGTCACCCCTCCACTTT. V gene TRBV6-5 combines with J gene TRBJ1-6; TRBD1 agrees at 11 bases. Germline V lookup: CDR1 MNHEY, CDR2 SVGAGI. With 9 bases clipped from V and 10 bases from J, the junction kept 8 bases outside the gene matches. The CDR3 runs 14 residues.

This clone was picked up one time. CDR3 DNA: TGTGCCAGCAGTACCTGGACTAGCGGGATCGGGCATGAGCAGTTCTTC. Its translation is CASSTWTSGIGHEQFF. J is TRBJ2-1 and V is TRBV6-6; 12 nucleotides line up with TRBD2. V shed 5 bases, J shed 8 bases, and the junction held 10 bases outside the gene matches. The CDR3 runs 16 residues. Germline loops: CDR1 MNHNY, CDR2 SVGAGI (reference sequence).

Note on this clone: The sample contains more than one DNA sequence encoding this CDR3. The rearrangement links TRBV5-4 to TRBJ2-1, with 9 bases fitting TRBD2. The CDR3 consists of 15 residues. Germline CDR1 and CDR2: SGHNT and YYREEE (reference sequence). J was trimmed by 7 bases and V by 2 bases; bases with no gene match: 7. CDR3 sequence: CASSLGLAGRNEQFF. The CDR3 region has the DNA TGTGCCAGCAGCTTAGGGCTAGCGGGGAGAAATGAGCAGTTCTTC.

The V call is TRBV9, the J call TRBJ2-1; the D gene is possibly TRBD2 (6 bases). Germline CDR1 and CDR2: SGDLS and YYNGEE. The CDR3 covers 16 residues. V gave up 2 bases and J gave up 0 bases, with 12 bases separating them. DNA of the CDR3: TGTGCCAGCAGCGTTCTCGGCGGGATCTCCTACAATGAGCAGTTCTTC. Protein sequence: CASSVLGGISYNEQFF.

The CDR3 DNA reads TGTGCCACCAGACAGGGCCTGGGGACCTTTTCACCCCTCCACTTT. Translation gives CATRQGLGTFSPLHF. This rearrangement joins TRBV28 to TRBJ1-6; 7 bases match TRBD1. CDR3 length equals 15 residues. CDR1 and CDR2 (germline): MDHEN, SYDVKM. V was clipped by 10 bases and J by 9 bases; unmatched bases: 15.

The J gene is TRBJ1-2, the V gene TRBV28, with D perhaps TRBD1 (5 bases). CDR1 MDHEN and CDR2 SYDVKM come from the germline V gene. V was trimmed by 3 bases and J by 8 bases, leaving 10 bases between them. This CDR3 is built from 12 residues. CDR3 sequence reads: CASSFDRLGYTF. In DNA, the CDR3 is TGTGCCAGCAGTTTTGACAGATTGGGCTACACCTTC.

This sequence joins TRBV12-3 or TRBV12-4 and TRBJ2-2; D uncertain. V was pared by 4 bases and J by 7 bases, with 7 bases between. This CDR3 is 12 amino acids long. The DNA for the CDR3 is TGTGCCAGCAGTTCAGGTATCGGGGAGCTGTTTTTT. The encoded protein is CASSSGIGELFF.

The CDR3 is CASSIGQGMDSPLHF. The CDR3 bases are TGTGCCAGTAGTATTGGTCAGGGGATGGATTCACCCCTCCACTTT. V and J are TRBV19 and TRBJ1-6; D may be TRBD1 (6 bases). Germline-derived CDR1 and CDR2 are LNHDA and SQIVND (reference sequence). The V end lost 3 bases, the J end lost 8 bases, and 14 bases lay between the germline ends. This CDR3 region has 15 residues.

CDR3 DNA: TGTGCCAGCAGCTCGGAGAGCGGGAGGCCCCGAAAGTTCTTC. It specifies CASSSESGRPRKFF. The chain employs TRBV11-1 and TRBJ2-1; 9 bases align to TRBD2. The CDR3 extends over 14 amino acids. V shed 4 bases, J shed 14 bases, and the junction held 12 bases outside the gene matches. Germline CDR1 SGHAT, CDR2 FQDESV (reference sequence).

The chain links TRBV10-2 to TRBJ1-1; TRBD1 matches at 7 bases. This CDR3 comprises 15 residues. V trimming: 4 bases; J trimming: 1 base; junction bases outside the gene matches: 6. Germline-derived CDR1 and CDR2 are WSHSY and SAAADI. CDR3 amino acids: CASSGEGARNTEAFF. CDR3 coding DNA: TGCGCCAGCAGTGGTGAGGGGGCCCGGAACACTGAAGCTTTCTTT.